The sequence of this T cell receptor (beta chain) was determined in a study of tumor and adjacent non-tumor tissue in lung cancer. Study-level information: The cohort had about 12 adenocarcinoma, 2 squamous cell and 1 small cell patients. The study's findings and limits: Tumor TCR diversity, when higher, was linked to shorter survival. Significantly higher TCR diversity was found in tumor than normal lung.

RNA was extracted from bulk tissue without any cell sorting. With respect to this clonotype: Its antigen is not identified. One end of the junction varies from germline; a read error may be responsible.

TCRbeta libraries were built with three rounds of nested PCR, modified from ARM-PCR. One entry per CDR3 protein, called by TCRdb with MiXCR from the multiplex PCR reads. The sample records 200,000 to 250,000 distinct CDR3 sequences, 70% to 75% being singletons. This CDR3 is 15 amino acids long. Per the germline V gene, CDR1 is DFQATT and CDR2 is SNEGSKA (reference sequence). The sequenced sample consisted of lung tumor tissue. The sequence was collected from a man between 60 and 75 years old with non-small cell lung cancer. The chain combines TRBV20-1 with TRBJ1-6, with D perhaps matching TRBD1 (6 bases). This CDR3 reads CSDRVGARRNSPLHF. In DNA form, the CDR3 reads TGCAGTGATAGAGTGGGGGCCAGGCGAAATTCACCCCTTCACTTT.